This T cell receptor (beta chain) was captured by sequencing in a study of cytomegalovirus exposure and HLA in healthy donors. Whole-study results and caveats: Rarity characterized most TCR sequences, yet some public TCRs appeared in many donors. TCR beta sequences reportedly predicted the HLA-A and HLA-B alleles of most subjects accurately. Cytomegalovirus-associated status was assigned to 150 to 200 TCR beta chains. In a later analysis, TCR beta V- and J-gene trimming was associated with a missense DCLRE1C variant.

With respect to this clone: The antigen remains undetermined.

Amplification used 60 Vbeta primers and 13 Jbeta primers. Libraries were prepared by immunoSEQ multiplex PCR; TCRdb keeps only in-frame clonotypes and omits some of them. The specimen's table records roughly 120,000 clones. The TCR was taken from a man between 18 and 35 years old in good health and CMV-seronegative. Sequenced material: PBMCs.

The CDR3 spells CASSLTEGGNYGYTF. The CDR3 DNA is TGCGCCAGCAGCTTGACAGAAGGGGGTAACTATGGCTACACCTTC. The J gene is TRBJ1-2, the V gene TRBV5-1, with D perhaps TRBD1 (6 bases). In germline, CDR1 is SGHRS, CDR2 YFSETQ. The CDR3 is 15 residues long. V was pared by 1 base and J by 1 base, with 11 bases between.